The present TCR beta chain was sequenced within a study of cytomegalovirus exposure and HLA in healthy donors. Broader study findings: By a later analysis, the bulk of CMV-associated TCR beta chains appeared HLA-restricted. Reportedly, HLA-A and HLA-B alleles of most subjects were accurately predicted from TCR beta. A later analysis linked a missense DCLRE1C variant to TCR beta V- and J-gene trimming. In a later analysis, parvovirus B19, influenza, CMV and Epstein-Barr virus appeared linked to several top co-occurrence clusters.

With 60 Vbeta and 13 Jbeta primers, the PCR was carried out. Repertoires were generated with immunoSEQ multiplex PCR, while TCRdb's copy carries only in-frame clones and drops some. The sample has about 140,000 clones, around 65% seen once. Germline CDR1 reads MNHNS; CDR2 reads SASEGT. The CDR3 consists of 15 residues. The germline V and J ends were trimmed by 6 bases and 0 bases, with 13 bases remaining between them. On this clone: Antigen unknown.

The origin of this receptor is a woman aged 55 to 70 in good health and CMV-seronegative. J is TRBJ2-3 and V is TRBV6-1, with TRBD2 as a possible D gene (6 bases). Specimen: PBMCs. CDR3 protein: CASSPLAASTDTQYF. The DNA for the CDR3 is TGTGCCAGCAGCCCTTTAGCGGCCAGCACAGATACGCAGTATTTT.